This T cell receptor beta chain was identified in a study of human T cells and chemical hapten exposure. Study information: DPC at 2% was the sensitizing agent, placed on 2 cm by 2 cm of upper inner arm skin.

Time point: patch test 2, 6 weeks after DPC sensitization. The treatment: therapeutic diphenylcyclopropenone sensitization with weekly scalp DPC. The germline V gene has CDR1 LGHNA and CDR2 YSLEER. Trimming stripped 0 bases from V and 5 bases from J, with 16 bases between. The CDR3 totals 17 residues. This clonotype turned up a few times. TCRdb ran MiXCR on the RACE reads and lists one entry per CDR3 protein. The top ten hold about 5.4% of the sample, which has 330,000 or so distinct CDR3 sequences, more than 5% seen once. The V gene is TRBV4-3, the J gene TRBJ2-2, with a possible D match to TRBD2 (6 bases). The sequence came from a young woman with alopecia areata. Some clones in this sample may be carry-over from other donors' samples. The sample consisted of whole blood, taken in connection with sensitization to the hapten diphenylcyclopropenone (DPC). The CDR3: CASSQDRGGAVTGELFF. CDR3 DNA sequence: TGCGCCAGCAGCCAAGATAGAGGAGGGGCCGTTACCGGGGAGCTGTTTTTT.